One sample yielded the 32 T cell receptor beta chains listed below, sequenced in a study of T cells in Graves' hyperthyroidism and ophthalmopathy. TCR beta CDR3 sequences were amplified from RNA transcripts. TCR CDR3 underwent first-round RT-PCR with the HTBI primer set. Via MiXCR, TCRdb re-called the multiplex PCR reads, giving one row per CDR3 protein. The sample carries 550,000 to 700,000 distinct CDR3 sequences, 40% to 55% recorded once. The sample was peripheral blood or thyroid tissue (not recorded which). The receptor set was obtained from an adult woman with Graves' disease, either hyperthyroidism or ophthalmopathy (not recorded which).

The chain joins TRBV11-2 to TRBJ1-5; D might be TRBD1 (6 bases). V lost 0 bases, J lost 11 bases, and 17 bases lay in between. There are 15 residues in the CDR3. CDR1 SGHAT and CDR2 FQNNGV come from the germline V gene. The CDR3 loop reads CASSLEAGGGETQHF. The CDR3 bases are TGTGCCAGCAGCTTAGAGGCGGGAGGGGGAGAGACCCAGCATTTT.

The chain is built from TRBV20-1 and TRBJ1-5; D might be TRBD1 (5 bases). Germline loops: CDR1 DFQATT, CDR2 SNEGSKA (reference sequence). The CDR3 totals 17 residues. V shed 3 bases and J shed 3 bases, with 21 bases lying between them. The chain's CDR3 is CSASREARGLYNQPQHF. The CDR3, as DNA: TGCAGTGCTAGCCGGGAAGCTAGGGGACTATACAATCAGCCCCAGCATTTT.

The chain recombines TRBV2 with TRBJ1-6; D possibly corresponds to TRBD1 (6 bases). Germline V lookup: CDR1 SNHLY, CDR2 FYNNEI. Trimming pared 10 bases from V and 7 bases from J, leaving 11 bases between. This CDR3 is built from 12 residues. In DNA form, the CDR3 reads TGTGCCATGCGAGGGGGAAATTCACCCCTCCACTTT. Encoded protein: CAMRGGNSPLHF.

This clonotype was observed at least ten times. The chain recombines TRBV5-1 with TRBJ2-2, with a tentative D call TRBD1 (7 bases). The length of the CDR3 is 16 residues. Trimming left V 4 bases short and J 4 bases short, with 17 bases between. Per the germline V gene, CDR1 is SGHRS and CDR2 is YFSETQ. The CDR3 sequence: CASSQPRQGGTGELFF. CDR3 DNA sequence: TGCGCCAGCAGCCAACCGAGACAGGGAGGCACCGGGGAGCTGTTTTTT.

The rearrangement joins TRBV15 to TRBJ2-5; D is tentatively TRBD1 or TRBD2 (5 bases each). From germline, CDR1 is LNHNV and CDR2 YYDKDF (reference sequence). The CDR3 has 16 amino acids. Deletions cut 1 base from V and 0 bases from J, with 12 bases between. The CDR3 DNA reads as TGTGCCACCAGCAGAGGGGAGACAGATTACCAAGAGACCCAGTACTTC. It specifies CATSRGETDYQETQYF. The whole variable domain, filled in from reference TRBV15 and TRBJ2-5, reads DAMVIQNPRYQVTQFGKPVTLSCSQTLNHNVMYWYQQKSSQAPKLLFHYYDKDFNNEADTPDNFQSRRPNTSFCFLDIRSPGLGDTAMYLCATSRGETDYQETQYFGPGTRLLVL.

CDR3 nucleotides: TGCGCCAGCAGTCGAGCGGGAGGAGGCTCTGGAAACACCATATATTTT. Translated: CASSRAGGGSGNTIYF. The rearrangement links TRBV10-1 to TRBJ1-3; D unclear. Trimming removed 5 bases from V and 0 bases from J, with 14 bases in between. CDR1 is WNHNN, CDR2 SYGVQD, per germline (reference sequence). The CDR3 runs to 16 residues.

This clonotype appeared many times. The V and J genes are TRBV7-8 and TRBJ1-5; D remains ambiguous. The V gene lost 5 bases and the J gene lost 5 bases, with 13 bases spanning the gap. There are 14 residues in the CDR3. Germline loops: CDR1 SGHVS, CDR2 FQNEAQ. CDR3 amino acids: CASSQATLDQPQHF. CDR3 nucleotides: TGTGCCAGCAGCCAGGCCACCCTCGATCAGCCCCAGCATTTT.

Many counts were recorded for this clonotype. The CDR3 nucleotides are TGTGCCAGCAGCTTAACTGAGTTCCAGCGGGAGGTCGGGGAGACCCAGTACTTC. Encoded protein: CASSLTEFQREVGETQYF. The chain joins TRBV7-3 to TRBJ2-5; 9 nucleotides agree with TRBD2. This CDR3 spans 18 amino acids. From germline, CDR1 is SGHTA and CDR2 FQGTGA. V lost 0 bases to trimming and J lost 5 bases; unmatched junction nucleotides: 13.

The chain recombines TRBV7-3 with TRBJ2-5; possibly TRBD1 for D (5 bases). Germline lookup yields CDR1 SGHTA and CDR2 FQGTGA. The CDR3 has 17 residues. Between the trimmed V and J ends, which lost 2 bases and 5 bases, there was a span of 21 bases. CDR3 sequence: CASSLRQGGELSETQYF. The CDR3 coding sequence is TGTGCCAGCAGCTTACGGCAGGGTGGCGAGCTTTCCGAGACCCAGTACTTC.

V and J are TRBV7-9 and TRBJ1-5; possibly TRBD1 for D (6 bases). This CDR3 has 16 amino acids. Trimming pared 1 base from V and 3 bases from J, leaving 13 bases between. Germline V gene data show CDR1 as SEHNR and CDR2 as FQNEAQ (reference sequence). CDR3 protein: CASSLDVGQLNQPQHF. CDR3 nucleotides: TGTGCCAGCAGCTTAGACGTCGGACAGCTCAATCAGCCCCAGCATTTT.

In its sample, this clonotype was seen many times. This chain uses TRBV9 with TRBJ1-1; D gene uncertain. V lost 4 bases and J lost 1, with 11 bases in between. This CDR3 is 14 amino acids long. Germline lookup yields CDR1 SGDLS and CDR2 YYNGEE. The CDR3 here is CASSPRLRNTEAFF. In DNA form, the CDR3 reads TGTGCCAGCAGCCCCCGACTTCGGAACACTGAAGCTTTCTTT.

For the CDR3, the DNA is TGCAGCGTTGTGACTAGCGGAAACTACGAGCAGTACTTC. Protein sequence: CSVVTSGNYEQYF. The chain has TRBV29-1 and TRBJ2-7; TRBD2 matches at 9 bases. CDR3 length: 13 residues. From germline, CDR1 is SQVTM and CDR2 ANQGSEA. After removal of 4 bases from V and 3 bases from J, the junction contained 4 bases not matched to a gene.

This chain connects TRBV10-3 to TRBJ1-2; maybe TRBD1 (6 bases). Deletions cut 3 bases from V and 8 bases from J, with 13 bases between. The CDR3 spans 13 residues. CDR1 and CDR2 (germline): ENHRY, SYGVKD. CDR3 coding DNA: TGTGCCATCAGTGAAGGACAGAATCGGGGCTACACCTTC. Its protein is CAISEGQNRGYTF.

To note about this clonotype: With a much larger clone just one base away, this may be a read error. CDR3 sequence (DNA): TGTGCCAGCACGTGGACTGAAGCTTTCTTT. It specifies CASTWTEAFF. This chain uses TRBV2 with TRBJ1-1; no reliable D call. V lost 7 bases and J lost 5, with 5 bases in between. This CDR3 comprises 10 residues. Germline loops: CDR1 SNHLY, CDR2 FYNNEI.

This clonotype turned up a few times. The rearrangement uses TRBV28 and TRBJ2-7; the D gene is possibly TRBD2 (6 bases). Germline lookup yields CDR1 MDHEN and CDR2 SYDVKM. The germline V and J ends were trimmed by 7 bases and 1 base, with 17 bases remaining between them. CDR3 length: 15 amino acids. For the CDR3, the DNA is TGTGCCAGCATCGAGGGACTCCTTCATTCCTACGAGCAGTACTTC. This codes for CASIEGLLHSYEQYF.

The chain links TRBV12-3 or TRBV12-4 to TRBJ2-2; TRBD1 or TRBD2 may be the D gene (5 bases each). V lost 4 bases to trimming and J lost 7 bases, with 10 bases between them. The CDR3 extends over 13 amino acids. The CDR3 reads CASSYGAGGELFF. CDR3 DNA sequence: TGTGCCAGCAGTTACGGGGCGGGCGGGGAGCTGTTTTTT.

This clonotype has more than one count but fewer than ten. This chain connects TRBV11-2 to TRBJ2-6, with D hard to call. The CDR3 consists of 15 residues. Germline CDR1 SGHAT, CDR2 FQNNGV. Trimming shortened V by 11 bases and J by 4 bases, and 18 bases separated the two germline ends. CDR3 nucleotide sequence: TGTGCCGGAAACTCCGGGCTGAGAGGGGCCAACGTCCTGACTTTC. Translating gives CAGNSGLRGANVLTF.

The gene calls are TRBV11-2 and TRBJ2-7; 7 positions match TRBD1. V shed 8 bases and J 2 bases; nucleotides not matched to a gene: 3. CDR3 size: 12 residues. Germline V gene sequence: CDR1 SGHAT, CDR2 FQNNGV. CDR3 sequence reads: CASGTDPYEQYF. CDR3 bases: TGTGCCAGCGGGACAGACCCCTACGAGCAGTACTTC. The full variable domain, completed using reference TRBV11-2 and TRBJ2-7, is EAGVAQSPRYKIIEKRQSVAFWCNPISGHATLYWYQQILGQGPKLLIQFQNNGVVDDSQLPKDRFSAERLKGVDSTLKIQPAKLEDSAVYLCASGTDPYEQYFGPGTRLTVT.

V gene TRBV20-1 combines with J gene TRBJ2-5; 12 bases are shared with TRBD1. Per germline, CDR1 DFQATT and CDR2 SNEGSKA (reference sequence). Trimming removed 6 bases from V and 5 bases from J; junction bases left unmatched: 10. There are 15 residues in the CDR3. The CDR3 DNA reads TGCAGTGCCACGCTCGGGACAGGGGGCGGGGAGACCCAGTACTTC. It yields the protein CSATLGTGGGETQYF.

The chain employs TRBV15 and TRBJ1-1; 8 bases agree with TRBD1. CDR3 size: 14 residues. Germline CDR1 reads LNHNV; CDR2 reads YYDKDF (reference sequence). V gave up 5 bases and J gave up 3 bases; unmatched junction bases: 5. CDR3 nucleotides: TGTGCCACCAGCCTACAGGGGGGATACACTGAAGCTTTCTTT. It is translated as CATSLQGGYTEAFF.

The V call is TRBV20-1, the J call TRBJ1-5; 10 nucleotides line up with TRBD1. The germline V gene has CDR1 DFQATT and CDR2 SNEGSKA (reference sequence). The CDR3 sequence is 14 residues long. The J segment lost 5 bases and the V segment lost 6 bases, leaving 7 bases of the junction unmatched. As DNA, the CDR3 is TGCAGTGCGTGGGACAGGGGAGGCCATCAGCCCCAGCATTTT. Encoded protein: CSAWDRGGHQPQHF.

With regard to this clonotype: A much larger clone sits a single nucleotide away, making a read error possible. As the CDR3 is not closed by the conserved phenylalanine or tryptophan, this likely results from a read error. The rearrangement uses TRBV6-5 and TRBJ2-7, with 8 bases identical to TRBD2. The CDR3 loop spans 13 amino acids. The germline CDR1 and CDR2 sequences are MNHEY and SVGAGI. V lost 7 bases, J lost 0 bases, and 2 bases stayed unmatched. The CDR3 DNA reads TGTGCCAGCACGGGAGGGAGCTCCTACGAGCAGTACCTC. Translation: CASTGGSSYEQYL.

This sequence joins TRBV20-1 and TRBJ1-1; possible D gene TRBD1, 6 bases. The V and J ends lost 4 bases and 1 base respectively, with 7 bases between them. Germline CDR1 and CDR2: DFQATT and SNEGSKA (reference sequence). The CDR3 has 12 residues. CDR3 protein: CSAMTGNTEAFF. CDR3 nucleotides: TGCAGTGCTATGACAGGGAACACTGAAGCTTTCTTT.

The rearrangement joins TRBV7-2 to TRBJ2-5; D uncertain. V was clipped by 3 bases and J by 10 bases, with 6 bases between them. The CDR3 runs 10 residues. Per germline, CDR1 SGHTA and CDR2 FQGNSA. CDR3 DNA: TGTGCCAGCAGCTTTAGGAGCCAGTACTTC. Its translation is CASSFRSQYF.

This clonotype appeared a few times. The gene calls are TRBV3-1 and TRBJ1-1; D unresolved. Germline CDR1 reads LGHDT; CDR2 reads YNNKEL (reference sequence). Trimming left V 4 bases short and J 11 bases short, with 17 bases between. The CDR3 length is 13 residues. The CDR3 sequence is CASSPPGVLNAFF. The CDR3 nucleotides are TGTGCCAGCAGCCCCCCGGGAGTTCTTAACGCTTTCTTT.

This clonotype was picked up many times. The rearrangement links TRBV25-1 to TRBJ2-7; a possible D gene is TRBD2 (6 bases). Per the germline V gene, CDR1 is MGHDK and CDR2 is SYGVNS. The CDR3 is 14 residues long. V was trimmed by 3 bases and J by 3 bases, leaving 12 bases between them. The CDR3 DNA follows: TGTGCCAGCAGTGATGGGGGGTTAGTCTACGAGCAGTACTTC. Translated, it gives CASSDGGLVYEQYF.

The chain links TRBV7-9 to TRBJ2-5; D might be TRBD2 (5 bases). V was cut by 5 bases and J by 4 bases, with 14 bases left in between. CDR1 is SEHNR, CDR2 FQNEAQ, per germline (reference sequence). The CDR3 is 14 amino acids. Written as DNA, the CDR3 is TGTGCCAGCAGCCGACGAACGGGGTCAGAGACCCAGTACTTC. Translation gives CASSRRTGSETQYF.

Many counts were recorded for this clonotype. This chain uses TRBV7-9 with TRBJ2-6; D ambiguous. The ends were cut back, 6 bases at V and 1 base at J, with 7 bases in the middle. CDR3 size: 14 residues. Germline assignment: CDR1 SEHNR and CDR2 FQNEAQ (reference sequence). The CDR3 reads CASRRSSGANVLTF. The CDR3 DNA reads as TGTGCCAGCAGGAGAAGTTCTGGGGCCAACGTCCTGACTTTC.

The chain has TRBV24-1 and TRBJ2-3; 11 positions agree with TRBD2. The V and J ends lost 4 bases and 3 bases, in that order; junction bases with no gene match: 5. CDR3 length: 16 residues. Germline V CDR1 and CDR2: KGHDR, SFDVKD. Here the CDR3 reads CATSDPLAGVTDTQYF. DNA of the CDR3: TGTGCCACCAGTGACCCACTAGCGGGAGTGACAGATACGCAGTATTTT.

This clonotype occurred many times. The chain employs TRBV20-1 and TRBJ2-7, with TRBD2 matching over 9 bases. V trimming: 2 bases; J trimming: 4 bases; junction bases outside the gene matches: 12. In germline, CDR1 is DFQATT, CDR2 SNEGSKA (reference sequence). The CDR3 is 16 amino acids. The CDR3 sequence is CSARLRGGRAIYEQYF. The CDR3 coding sequence is TGCAGTGCTAGATTACGTGGCGGGAGGGCCATATACGAGCAGTACTTC.

V and J are TRBV7-9 and TRBJ2-7, with TRBD1 matching over 9 bases. V lost 5 bases to trimming and J lost 6 bases; unmatched junction nucleotides: 11. Per germline, CDR1 SEHNR and CDR2 FQNEAQ (reference sequence). The CDR3 contains 15 residues. The CDR3 here is CASSESGTGWGEQYF. Written as DNA, the CDR3 is TGTGCCAGCAGCGAGTCCGGGACAGGGTGGGGCGAGCAGTACTTC.

This clonotype came up once. The genes are TRBV29-1 and TRBJ2-7; the match to TRBD1 covers 9 bases. V lost 7 bases and J lost 3; bases outside the gene matches: 4. The CDR3 length is 12 residues. Germline assignment: CDR1 SQVTM and CDR2 ANQGSEA. CDR3 residues: CSARDRVYEQYF. The CDR3 bases are TGCAGCGCCAGGGACAGGGTCTACGAGCAGTACTTC.